This T cell receptor beta chain was found in a study of blood T cell repertoires in COVID-19 (TCRdb year 2020). For context, the study as a whole: Samples covering the acute and convalescent phases of COVID-19 were provided by collaborators in the United States, Italy and Spain. The material from the prospective study consisted of cDNA or gDNA derived from T cells, B-cell-depleted T cells, or PBMCs. The dataset comprised deeply sampled blood TCRbeta repertoires from subjects exposed to, actively infected with, or recovered from COVID-19. The repertoires were released in a freely available public database meant as a resource for research on the immune response to SARS-CoV-2. The samples were drawn from the first 160 participants of the ongoing ImmuneRACE study and from more than 1,000 subjects provided by 6 global collaborators. Sample metadata almost always included a de-identified subject ID, COVID-19 status, age in years and sex. Where available, HLA class I and class II types were obtained from metadata supplied by the sample provider rather than from assay-based typing.

In the prospective study, participants were roughly 18 to 100 years old, resided in about 25 geographic areas of the United States, and were enrolled through a virtual design. In the prospective study, cohorts were assigned on the basis of participant-reported clinical history obtained from a screening survey and a study questionnaire. Each participant in the prospective study had whole blood, serum and a nasopharyngeal or oropharyngeal swab collected by mobile phlebotomists. Over a roughly two-month period, participants in the prospective study had the option of providing additional blood draws and questionnaires. Before DNA extraction, blood samples from the prospective study were shipped at room temperature or frozen. The immunoSEQ Assay, a bias-controlled multiplex PCR, was used to amplify TCRbeta CDR3 regions from genomic DNA. Under the source paper's analysis protocol: The number of nucleated cells in each sample was estimated by amplification of reference gene primers within the assay. To quantify the absolute abundance of each unique TCRbeta CDR3 rearrangement, sequence reads were collapsed and filtered. For each sample, productive Simpson clonality was calculated as the square root of Simpson's diversity index over productive rearrangements. TCRdb's version of the immuneACCESS table is confined to in-frame rearrangements and falls short of the full clone set. An unresolved V gene accounts for under half of the shortfall where checked; the remainder is of unknown origin. That table gives V, J and clone size, and the DNA gave D and trimming. Within this sample are fewer than 250,000 clones, with 81% of them counted one time only. Of the sample, just under 9% is held by the ten largest clones.

The table lists this clone with a few counts. What this receptor recognizes is not known. Base qualities are missing; no much larger clone stands one base away. The CDR3 covers 13 residues, taking in both the cysteine and the phenylalanine. CDR3 DNA only is kept here, 39 bases in frame from base 1. The junction shows trimming of 5 bases on V and 5 bases on J, plus 12 bases between the germline ends. The germline V gene encodes CDR1 LNHDA and CDR2 SQIVND (reference sequence). Broader findings and caveats from the paper: How much clinical and demographic metadata was included differed by source and by participant, and the metadata was provided uncurated.

The rearrangement combines TRBV19 with TRBJ1-2; the D gene is perhaps TRBD1, on 6 matching bases. Sequenced input: PBMCs or T cells enriched from blood (not recorded which). The TCR originated in a woman between 45 and 65 years old with acute COVID-19. The DNA sequence is as follows: TGTGCCAGTAGTTTGACAGGCTTGTATGGCTACACCTTC. Translated, this is CASSLTGLYGYTF.